The count of the clone carrying this T cell receptor (beta chain) is one. The CDR3 sequence is 19 residues long. V lost 5 bases, J lost 0 bases, and 20 bases lay in between. The germline CDR1 and CDR2 sequences are MNHEY and SMNVEV (reference sequence). The sample belongs to a study of T cell changes during pregnancy in multiple sclerosis. The data were produced by immunoSEQ multiplex PCR, yet TCRdb's version contains in-frame clones alone and is incomplete. Counted here are 57,000 or so clones, 90% occurring once; the ten biggest clones make up 6% to 7.5%. This sequence was found in a female donor in good health, enrolled as a control in a pregnancy study. The input for sequencing was peripheral blood, taken in the third trimester of pregnancy. The chain has TRBV27 and TRBJ2-6; a possible D gene is TRBD1 (6 bases). The CDR3 spells CASSATGDVKISGANVLTF. The CDR3 nucleotides read TGTGCCAGCAGTGCGACAGGTGACGTTAAGATCTCTGGGGCCAACGTCCTGACTTTC.